Given below is one T cell receptor beta chain in context. This clonotype occurred a few times. Its binding antigen is unknown. The record has no base qualities; no much larger clone is one base away. These data come from a study of early T cells in non-severe SARS-CoV-2 infection (dated by TCRdb to about 2021). At the level of the whole study: Because TCR sequencing was done on bulk RNA from unsorted whole blood, the alpha and beta chains could not be paired.

Study-level results and caveats: VDJdb matching was skewed toward anti-spike CD8 responses, so virus-specific expansions were likely underestimated and private and CD4 specificities were missed.

The CDR3 holds 14 amino acids from the cysteine to the phenylalanine. Only CDR3 DNA remains: 42 bases, in frame from the first base. CDR1 is given as MDHEN and CDR2 as SYDVKM, both from the germline V gene. Trimming takes 6 bases from V and 3 bases from J, and the germline ends sit 15 bases apart. Libraries came from 5' RACE. Data came from a NextSeq 500. The TCR library protocol attached unique molecular identifiers to individual cDNA molecules to correct for sequencing error and PCR bias. Both TCR alpha and beta chains were sequenced, and tight co-correlation was observed between alpha and beta sequence abundances in each sample. Turning to the authors' computational methods: Decombinator V4 was used to perform V gene, J gene and CDR3 annotation of TCR sequences. Expanded TCRs were defined as changing significantly between any two time points under a Poisson model with p below 0.0001. TCR abundances were normalised to the total number of TCRs sequenced in each sample and reported as counts per million. MAIT TCRs were defined by TRAV1-2 paired with TRAJ12, TRAJ20 or TRAJ33, and iNKT TCRs by TRAV10 paired with TRAJ18. A search of VDJdb, accessed on 1 November 2021, was run for TCRs annotated to CMV, EBV and SARS-CoV-2, with TCRs annotated for multiple antigens excluded. The public reads were reprocessed in TCRdb via fastp at Q25 and MiXCR, keeping in-frame beta chains. Rows matching on CDR3 protein sequence are summarized as one entry with the most common DNA and genes. The V and J calls, along with clone size, are taken from TCRdb and not from the paper's own processing. In this sample the table shows fewer than 95,000 distinct CDR3 sequences, around 17% of which occur a single time. 5% to 5.5% of the sample goes to the ten largest clones.

The study was a case-control design nested within a healthcare worker cohort in London, UK, with weekly nasopharyngeal swab PCR tests and blood sampling. Healthcare workers were recruited between 23 and 31 March 2020, during the week of the UK lockdown, and were followed weekly for up to 16 weeks. The rearrangement joined TRBV28 to TRBJ2-7; TRBD1 is perhaps the D gene, given 6 matching bases. The sample in question was whole blood, obtained at baseline. This TCR derives from an adult who was a healthcare worker with PCR-confirmed SARS-CoV-2 infection or an uninfected control (not recorded which). In nucleotides, the sequence is TGTGCCAGCAGACCACAGGGCCTCGGCTACGAGCAGTACTTC. Translated, this gives CASRPQGLGYEQYF.